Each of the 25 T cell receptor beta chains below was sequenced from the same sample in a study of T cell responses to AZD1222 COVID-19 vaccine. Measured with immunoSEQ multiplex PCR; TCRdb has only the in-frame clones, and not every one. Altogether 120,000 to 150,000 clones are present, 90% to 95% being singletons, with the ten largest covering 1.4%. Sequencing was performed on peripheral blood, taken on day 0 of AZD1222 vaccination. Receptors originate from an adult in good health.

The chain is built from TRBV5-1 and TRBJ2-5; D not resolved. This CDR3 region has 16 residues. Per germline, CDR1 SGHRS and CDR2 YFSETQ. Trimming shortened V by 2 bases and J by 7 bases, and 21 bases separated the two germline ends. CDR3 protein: CASSLDGSRAVGTQYF. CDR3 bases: TGCGCCAGCAGCTTAGACGGATCAAGAGCTGTAGGGACCCAGTACTTC.

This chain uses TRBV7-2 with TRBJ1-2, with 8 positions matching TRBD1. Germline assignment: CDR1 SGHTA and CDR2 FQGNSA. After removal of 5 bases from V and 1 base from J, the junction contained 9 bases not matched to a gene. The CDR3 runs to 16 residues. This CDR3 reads CASSPGRQGHNYGYTF. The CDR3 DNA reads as TGTGCCAGCAGCCCAGGACGACAGGGGCATAACTATGGCTACACCTTC.

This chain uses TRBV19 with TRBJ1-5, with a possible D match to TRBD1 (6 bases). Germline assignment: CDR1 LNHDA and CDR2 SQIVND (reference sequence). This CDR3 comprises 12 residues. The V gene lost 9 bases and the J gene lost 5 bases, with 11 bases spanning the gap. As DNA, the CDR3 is TGTGCCAGCTGCGGGGGGCATCAGCCCCAGCATTTT. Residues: CASCGGHQPQHF.

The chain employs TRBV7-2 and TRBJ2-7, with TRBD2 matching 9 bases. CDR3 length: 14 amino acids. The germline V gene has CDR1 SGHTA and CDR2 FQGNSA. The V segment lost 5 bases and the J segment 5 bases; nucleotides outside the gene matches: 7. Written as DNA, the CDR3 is TGTGCCAGCAGCCCTGGGACTAGCCGCCACGAGCAGTACTTC. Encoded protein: CASSPGTSRHEQYF.

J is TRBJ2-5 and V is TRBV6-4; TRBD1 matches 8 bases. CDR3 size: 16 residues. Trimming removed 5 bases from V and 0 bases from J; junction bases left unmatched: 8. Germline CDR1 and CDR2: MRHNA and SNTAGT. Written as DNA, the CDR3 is TGTGCCAGCAGTCTCCACGGGGGACAGGACCAAGAGACCCAGTACTTC. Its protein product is CASSLHGGQDQETQYF.

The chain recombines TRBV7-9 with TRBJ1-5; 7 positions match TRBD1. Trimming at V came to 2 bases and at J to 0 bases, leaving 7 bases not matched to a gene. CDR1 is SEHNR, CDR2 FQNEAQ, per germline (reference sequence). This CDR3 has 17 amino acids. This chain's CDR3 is CASSLWGTGVSNQPQHF. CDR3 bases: TGTGCCAGCAGCTTATGGGGAACAGGGGTTAGCAATCAGCCCCAGCATTTT.

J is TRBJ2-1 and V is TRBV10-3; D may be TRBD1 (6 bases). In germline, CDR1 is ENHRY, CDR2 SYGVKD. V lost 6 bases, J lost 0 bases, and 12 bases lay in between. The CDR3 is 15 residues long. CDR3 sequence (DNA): TGTGCCATCAGGATAGGGGGAGACTCCTACAATGAGCAGTTCTTC. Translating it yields CAIRIGGDSYNEQFF.

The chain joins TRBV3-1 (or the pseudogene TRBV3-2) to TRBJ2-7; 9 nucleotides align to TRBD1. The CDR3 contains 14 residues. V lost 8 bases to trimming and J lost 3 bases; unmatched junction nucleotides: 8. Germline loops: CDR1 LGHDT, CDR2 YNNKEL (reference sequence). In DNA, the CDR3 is TGTGCCAGCTCCCCCGGGACAGGGAGCTACGAGCAGTACTTC. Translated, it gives CASSPGTGSYEQYF.

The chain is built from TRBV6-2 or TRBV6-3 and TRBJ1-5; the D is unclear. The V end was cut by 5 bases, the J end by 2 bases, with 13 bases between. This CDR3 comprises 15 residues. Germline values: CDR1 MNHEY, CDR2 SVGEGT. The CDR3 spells CASSLLFGGNQPQHF. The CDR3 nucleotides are TGTGCCAGCAGTCTCCTTTTTGGCGGCAATCAGCCCCAGCATTTT.

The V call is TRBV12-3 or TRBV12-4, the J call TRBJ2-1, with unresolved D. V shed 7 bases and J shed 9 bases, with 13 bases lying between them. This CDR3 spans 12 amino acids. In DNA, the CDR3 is TGTGCCAGCATGCCTCCATCGACTGAGCAGTTCTTC. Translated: CASMPPSTEQFF.

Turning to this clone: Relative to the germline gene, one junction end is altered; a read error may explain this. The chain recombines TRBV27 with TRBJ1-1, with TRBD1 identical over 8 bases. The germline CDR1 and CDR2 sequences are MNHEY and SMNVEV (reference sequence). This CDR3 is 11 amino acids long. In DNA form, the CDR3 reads TGCACGGACAGGGAGAACACTGAAGCTTTCTTT. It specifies CTDRENTEAFF.

The CDR3 DNA follows: TGTGCCAGCAGCTCAGGACAGGGGTCCTACAATGAGCAGTTCTTC. Translated: CASSSGQGSYNEQFF. This chain joins TRBV7-9 and TRBJ2-1; 9 bases map to TRBD1. Trimming took 4 bases from V and 1 from J; bases not matched to a gene: 2. Germline CDR1 reads SEHNR; CDR2 reads FQNEAQ (reference sequence). This CDR3 contains 15 residues. Drawing the rest from reference TRBV7-9 and TRBJ2-1, the complete variable domain is DTGVSQNPRHKITKRGQNVTFRCDPISEHNRLYWYRQTLGQGPEFLTYFQNEAQLEKSRLLSDRFSAERPKGSFSTLEIQRTEQGDSAMYLCASSSGQGSYNEQFFGPGTRLTVL.

The CDR3 bases are TGTGCCAGCAGGTACCAGGGGAACGAGCAGTACTTC. Its translation is CASRYQGNEQYF. This chain uses TRBV7-3 with TRBJ2-7; tentative D call: TRBD1 (6 bases). Germline-derived CDR1 and CDR2 are SGHTA and FQGTGA. The V and J ends lost 6 bases and 5 bases respectively, with 11 bases between them. The CDR3 has 12 amino acids.

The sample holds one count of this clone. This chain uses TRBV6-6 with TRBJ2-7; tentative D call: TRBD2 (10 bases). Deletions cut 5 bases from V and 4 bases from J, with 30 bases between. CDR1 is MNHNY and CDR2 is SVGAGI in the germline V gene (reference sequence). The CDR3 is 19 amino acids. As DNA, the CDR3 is TGTGCCAGCAGTCGCGGGACAGGGCGGAATCTAGCGGGAGTTTACGAGCAGTACTTC. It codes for CASSRGTGRNLAGVYEQYF.

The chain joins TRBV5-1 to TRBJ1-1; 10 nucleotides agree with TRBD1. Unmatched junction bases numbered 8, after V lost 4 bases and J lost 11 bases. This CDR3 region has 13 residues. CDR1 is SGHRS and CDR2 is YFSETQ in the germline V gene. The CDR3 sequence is CASSPGQGKFAFF. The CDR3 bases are TGCGCCAGCAGCCCGGGACAGGGGAAGTTCGCTTTCTTT. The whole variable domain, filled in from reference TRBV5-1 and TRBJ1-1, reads KAGVTQTPRYLIKTRGQQVTLSCSPISGHRSVSWYQQTPGQGLQFLFEYFSETQRNKGNFPGRFSGRQFSNSRSEMNVSTLELGDSALYLCASSPGQGKFAFFGQGTRLTVV.

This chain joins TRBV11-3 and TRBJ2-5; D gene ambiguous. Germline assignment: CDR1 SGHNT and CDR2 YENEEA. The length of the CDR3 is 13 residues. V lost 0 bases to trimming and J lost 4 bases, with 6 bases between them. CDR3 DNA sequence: TGTGCCAGCAGCTTAGACAGCCGAGAGACCCAGTACTTC. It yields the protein CASSLDSRETQYF.

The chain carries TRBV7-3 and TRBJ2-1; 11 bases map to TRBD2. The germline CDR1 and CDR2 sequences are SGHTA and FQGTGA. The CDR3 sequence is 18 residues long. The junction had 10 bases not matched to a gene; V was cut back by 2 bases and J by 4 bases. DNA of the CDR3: TGTGCCAGCAGCTTACTCCCGGGGACTAGCGGCTTATACAATGAGCAGTTCTTC. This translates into CASSLLPGTSGLYNEQFF. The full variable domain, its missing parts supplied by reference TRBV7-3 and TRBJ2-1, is GAGVSQTPSNKVTEKGKYVELRCDPISGHTALYWYRQSLGQGPEFLIYFQGTGAADDSGLPNDRFFAVRPEGSVSTLKIQRTERGDSAVYLCASSLLPGTSGLYNEQFFGPGTRLTVL.

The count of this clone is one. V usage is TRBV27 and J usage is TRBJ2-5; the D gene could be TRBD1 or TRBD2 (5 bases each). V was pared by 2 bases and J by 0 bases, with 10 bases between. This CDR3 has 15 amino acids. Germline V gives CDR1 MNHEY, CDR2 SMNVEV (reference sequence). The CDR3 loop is CASSLVGADQETQYF. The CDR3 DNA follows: TGTGCCAGCAGTTTAGTCGGGGCGGACCAAGAGACCCAGTACTTC.

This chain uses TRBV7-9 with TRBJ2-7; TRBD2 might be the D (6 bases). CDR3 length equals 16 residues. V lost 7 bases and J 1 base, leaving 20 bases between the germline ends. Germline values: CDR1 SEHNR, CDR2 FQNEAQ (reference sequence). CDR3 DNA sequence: TGTGCCAGCACCACACAACAGTGGCGGGATTCCTACGAGCAGTACTTC. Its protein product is CASTTQQWRDSYEQYF. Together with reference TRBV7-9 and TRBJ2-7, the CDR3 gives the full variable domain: DTGVSQNPRHKITKRGQNVTFRCDPISEHNRLYWYRQTLGQGPEFLTYFQNEAQLEKSRLLSDRFSAERPKGSFSTLEIQRTEQGDSAMYLCASTTQQWRDSYEQYFGPGTRLTVT.

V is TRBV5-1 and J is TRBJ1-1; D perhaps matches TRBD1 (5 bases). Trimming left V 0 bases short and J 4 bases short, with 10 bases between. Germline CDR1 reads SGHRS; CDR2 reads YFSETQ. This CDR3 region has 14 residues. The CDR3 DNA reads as TGCGCCAGCAGCTTGGTGGGTGGGGGCACTGAAGCTTTCTTT. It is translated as CASSLVGGGTEAFF. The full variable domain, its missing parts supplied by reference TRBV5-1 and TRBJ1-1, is KAGVTQTPRYLIKTRGQQVTLSCSPISGHRSVSWYQQTPGQGLQFLFEYFSETQRNKGNFPGRFSGRQFSNSRSEMNVSTLELGDSALYLCASSLVGGGTEAFFGQGTRLTVV.

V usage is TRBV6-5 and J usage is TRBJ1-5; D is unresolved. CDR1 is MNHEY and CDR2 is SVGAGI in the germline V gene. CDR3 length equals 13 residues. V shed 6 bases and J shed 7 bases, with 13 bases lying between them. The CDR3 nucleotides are TGTGCCAGCAGGCTCCGCGGTGGACAGCCCCAGCATTTT. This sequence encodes CASRLRGGQPQHF.

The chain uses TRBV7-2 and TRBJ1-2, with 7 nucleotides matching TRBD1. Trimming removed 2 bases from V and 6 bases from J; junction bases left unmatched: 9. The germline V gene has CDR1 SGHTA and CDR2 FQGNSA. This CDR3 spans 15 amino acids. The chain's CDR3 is CASSLSGRGQDGYTF. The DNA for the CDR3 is TGTGCCAGCAGCTTATCGGGTAGGGGGCAGGATGGCTACACCTTC.

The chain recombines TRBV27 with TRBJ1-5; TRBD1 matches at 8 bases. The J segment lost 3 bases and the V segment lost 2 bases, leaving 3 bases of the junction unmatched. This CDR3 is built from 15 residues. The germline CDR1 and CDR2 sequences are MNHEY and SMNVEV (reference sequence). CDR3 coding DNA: TGTGCCAGCAGTTTAACAGGGGGTCCCAATCAGCCCCAGCATTTT. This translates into CASSLTGGPNQPQHF.

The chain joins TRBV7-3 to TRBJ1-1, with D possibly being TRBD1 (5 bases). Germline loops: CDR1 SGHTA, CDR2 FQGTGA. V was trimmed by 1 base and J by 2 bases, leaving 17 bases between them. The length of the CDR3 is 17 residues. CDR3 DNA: TGTGCCAGCAGCTTAATGACATTGGGGGGGATAAACACTGAAGCTTTCTTT. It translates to CASSLMTLGGINTEAFF.

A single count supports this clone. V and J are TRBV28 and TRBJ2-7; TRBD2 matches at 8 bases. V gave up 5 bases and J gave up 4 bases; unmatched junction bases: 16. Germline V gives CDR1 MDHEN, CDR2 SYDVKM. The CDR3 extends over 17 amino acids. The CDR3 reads CASSSPRGAGEVYEQYF. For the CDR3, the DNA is TGTGCCAGCAGTAGCCCCCGAGGAGCGGGAGAGGTTTACGAGCAGTACTTC.